Included here is one T cell receptor beta chain sequence, with context. Its antigen is not known. These data originate in a study of T cell responses to AZD1222 COVID-19 vaccine. Background on the study: Analysis merged second doses at about 4 or about 12 weeks. General observations from the study: Females made up more of the donors, who were largely white British, and clonal diversity may have come out too low. There were repertoire samples only from the period after the peak T cell response.

Method: immunoSEQ multiplex PCR; TCRdb's copy keeps in-frame clones and lacks some. The sample yields tens of thousands of clones, around 89% seen once. This CDR3 has 15 residues. Germline lookup yields CDR1 MNHEY and CDR2 SVGAGI. The ends were cut back, 0 bases at V and 6 bases at J, with 11 bases in the middle. This TCR was sampled from an adult in good health. The gene calls are TRBV6-5 and TRBJ1-4; D gene ambiguous. This material consisted of peripheral blood, taken on day 0 of AZD1222 vaccination. The CDR3 DNA sequence: TGTGCCAGCAGTTACTCGGGTCCCGGGGATGAAAAACTGTTTTTT. Translating it yields CASSYSGPGDEKLFF.